Following are 13 T cell receptor beta chains from one sample sequenced in a study of T-cell reconstitution after alpha-beta-depleted transplantation in children. As it was prepared, the TCRbeta library received unique molecular identifiers. TCRdb passed the PCR reads through MiXCR, listing each CDR3 protein once. The data contain some 78,000 distinct CDR3 sequences, roughly 13% of them singletons. Specimen: PBMCs, mostly from graft donor cells, collected 180 days after TCRalphabeta/CD19-depleted stem cell transplant. All receptors derive from a male patient aged 2 to 10 who had a stem cell transplant for acute lymphoblastic leukemia, so the T cells may come from the graft donor.

The V gene is TRBV27, the J gene TRBJ2-7, with D unresolved. Trimming removed 6 bases from V and 0 bases from J, with 15 bases in between. The CDR3 loop spans 15 amino acids. Germline assignment: CDR1 MNHEY and CDR2 SMNVEV (reference sequence). CDR3 residues: CASSPLFRSSYEQYF. CDR3 nucleotide sequence: TGTGCCAGCAGCCCCCTATTCAGGAGCTCCTACGAGCAGTACTTC.

The V gene is TRBV28, the J gene TRBJ1-5; unclear D gene. The CDR3 loop spans 12 amino acids. With 4 bases removed from V and 7 bases from J, the gap between germline ends came to 8 bases. CDR1 is MDHEN and CDR2 is SYDVKM in the germline V gene. CDR3 sequence reads: CASSSGIQPQHF. CDR3 coding DNA: TGTGCCAGCAGTTCGGGCATCCAGCCCCAGCATTTT.

The chain uses TRBV7-8 and TRBJ2-5; tentatively, D is TRBD2 (7 bases). Trimming left V 8 bases short and J 1 base short, with 14 bases between. The CDR3 length is 14 residues. Germline V lookup: CDR1 SGHVS, CDR2 FQNEAQ. DNA for the CDR3: TGTGCCAGCGGCGGGGGCGGGTTCCAAGAGACCCAGTACTTC. Its translation: CASGGGGFQETQYF.

V usage is TRBV4-2 and J usage is TRBJ2-3; unclear D gene. Germline CDR1 and CDR2: LGHNA and YNFKEQ. The CDR3 covers 14 residues. V dropped 0 bases and J dropped 1 base, with 5 bases sitting between them. CDR3 nucleotides: TGTGCCAGCAGCCAAGAACACCGCACAGATACGCAGTATTTT. Its protein is CASSQEHRTDTQYF.

This clonotype was picked up a small number of times. The V gene is TRBV7-2, the J gene TRBJ2-2, with no clear D. This CDR3 spans 12 amino acids. Germline V gene lookup returns CDR1 SGHTA and CDR2 FQGNSA. V lost 5 bases and J 4 bases, leaving 5 bases between the germline ends. CDR3 sequence: CASSRITGELFF. The CDR3 coding sequence is TGTGCCAGCAGCCGCATCACCGGGGAGCTGTTTTTT.

This clonotype was found a few times. The chain is built from TRBV20-1 and TRBJ2-1, with TRBD2 matching 9 bases. V dropped 5 bases and J dropped 9; count of bases not matched to a gene: 23. The CDR3 is made up of 18 amino acids. Per germline, CDR1 DFQATT and CDR2 SNEGSKA (reference sequence). The CDR3 DNA sequence: TGCAGTGCTTCTCTCAAGACTAGCGGCCCCCGGGGAGTGGGTGAGCAGTTCTTC. Translated, it gives CSASLKTSGPRGVGEQFF.

This clonotype was observed a few times. The chain has TRBV7-8 and TRBJ2-5; D uncertain. Looked up from germline, CDR1 is SGHVS and CDR2 is FQNEAQ. V lost 1 base and J lost 7, with 4 bases in between. The CDR3 covers 11 residues. CDR3 nucleotides: TGTGCCAGCAGCTTAGGGACGACCCAGTACTTC. Translating it yields CASSLGTTQYF.

This chain links TRBV18 with TRBJ2-2, with 10 bases that match TRBD1. Trimming cost V 3 bases and J 1 base; bases outside gene matches: 5. The CDR3 runs 17 residues. Germline lookup yields CDR1 KGHSH and CDR2 LQKENI. The CDR3 reads CASSPDRGQGNTGELFF. In DNA, the CDR3 is TGTGCCAGCTCACCTGACAGGGGGCAAGGGAACACCGGGGAGCTGTTTTTT.

This clonotype showed up many times. The chain combines TRBV28 with TRBJ1-1; possibly TRBD1 for D (5 bases). CDR3 length: 13 amino acids. V lost 2 bases, J lost 1 base, and 5 bases lay in between. Germline-derived CDR1 and CDR2 are MDHEN and SYDVKM. CDR3 amino acids: CASSLQGNTEAFF. DNA of the CDR3: TGTGCCAGCAGTTTACAGGGGAACACTGAAGCTTTCTTT.

V gene TRBV7-9 combines with J gene TRBJ1-2; 7 nucleotides align to TRBD1. The germline V gene encodes CDR1 SEHNR and CDR2 FQNEAQ (reference sequence). V gave up 4 bases and J gave up 8 bases; unmatched junction bases: 13. The length of the CDR3 is 15 residues. The CDR3 region has the DNA TGTGCCAGCAGCTCCCTCGCGGGGACAGCGTGGGGCTACACCTTC. Protein sequence: CASSSLAGTAWGYTF.

On this clonotype itself: Germline and junction disagree at one end, which may indicate a read error. The chain is built from TRBV10-3 and TRBJ2-5, with 9 bases fitting TRBD1. This CDR3 is 12 amino acids long. Germline CDR1 is ENHRY and CDR2 is SYGVKD. The CDR3 region has the DNA TGTGCCACTACAGGGGGCAGGGAGACCCCGTACTTC. Its protein is CATTGGRETPYF.

This clonotype has just a few counts. The chain has TRBV2 and TRBJ2-2, with 9 bases lining up with TRBD1. CDR1 SNHLY and CDR2 FYNNEI come from the germline V gene. The CDR3 extends over 16 amino acids. J gave up 3 bases and V 5 bases, and 7 bases lay outside the gene matches. The CDR3 DNA is TGTGCCAGCAGTTTACAGGGGGCGCGGGACACCGGGGAGCTGTTTTTT. This gives the protein CASSLQGARDTGELFF. The full variable domain, completed using reference TRBV2 and TRBJ2-2, is EPEVTQTPSHQVTQMGQEVILRCVPISNHLYFYWYRQILGQKVEFLVSFYNNEISEKSEIFDDQFSVERPDGSNFTLKIRSTKLEDSAMYFCASSLQGARDTGELFFGEGSRLTVL.

This clonotype was seen a few times. The V call is TRBV18, the J call TRBJ2-7, with D hard to call. This CDR3 has 14 amino acids. V lost 4 bases and J 1 base, leaving 11 bases between the germline ends. The germline V gene has CDR1 KGHSH and CDR2 LQKENI. The DNA of the CDR3 is TGTGCCAGCTCACACATAACTGGATCCTACGAGCAGTACTTC. It specifies CASSHITGSYEQYF.